This T cell receptor beta chain was recorded in a study of CD8+CD57+ T cells in acquired aplastic anemia. Study-level information: Sorting CD4+ and CD8+ cells gave DNA averaging around 3 ug. Overall study findings and caveats: Both patients and controls carried the same twenty-nine CD8+ CDR3 sequences.

V lost 4 bases and J lost 1; bases outside the gene matches: 12. The CDR3 loop spans 16 amino acids. From germline, CDR1 is SQVTM and CDR2 ANQGSEA. Sequencing was done on patients that had shown CD8+CD57+ cell expansion by flow cytometry. For this clonotype: Its target is not known.

TCR beta VDJ and CDR3 profiling used genomic DNA as template. TCRdb fed the reads into MiXCR, producing one record per CDR3 protein. Seen here are some 140,000 distinct CDR3 sequences, approximately 52% observed once, and the top ten hold around 12%. The J gene is TRBJ1-2, the V gene TRBV29-1; 7 bases map to TRBD1. The receptor was isolated from a human donor with aplastic anemia. Sequences were obtained from sorted CD4+, CD8+, or CD8+CD57+ T cells (not recorded which) from PBMCs. The CDR3 sequence is CSVATGRGIGNYGYTF. DNA for the CDR3: TGCAGCGTTGCGACAGGGAGAGGGATTGGTAACTATGGCTACACCTTC. Using reference TRBV29-1 and TRBJ1-2 for the parts outside the CDR3, the full variable domain is SAVISQKPSRDICQRGTSLTIQCQVDSQVTMMFWYRQQPGQSLTLIATANQGSEATYESGFVIDKFPISRPNLTFSTLTVSNMSPEDSSIYLCSVATGRGIGNYGYTFGSGTRLTVV.